The 30 T cell receptor beta chains below all came from one sample that was sequenced in a study of shared T cell receptors in the human thymus. Assay: immunoSEQ multiplex PCR; the TCRdb copy retains only in-frame clones and omits some. The sample lists 500,000 to 850,000 clones, around 87% seen once, with roughly 0.0094% in the top ten. These records were also assigned to another study, of human thymus T cells.

The sample taken for sequencing was thymocytes. Receptor source: a boy in the first two years of life with a congenital heart defect.

This chain uses TRBV6-5 with TRBJ2-1; 7 nucleotides agree with TRBD1. V trimming: 4 bases; J trimming: 2 bases; junction bases outside the gene matches: 8. The CDR3 is 16 amino acids. The V gene's germline CDR1 is MNHEY and CDR2 SVGAGI. The CDR3 DNA reads TGTGCCAGCAGTTGCCGGGACAGAGGGCCCTACAATGAGCAGTTCTTC. Amino acid sequence: CASSCRDRGPYNEQFF.

The sample holds a few counts of this clone. The rearrangement joins TRBV5-5 to TRBJ2-7; 8 nucleotides line up with TRBD1. The junction had 3 bases not matched to a gene; V was cut back by 3 bases and J by 1 base. CDR1 and CDR2 from the germline V gene are SGHKS and YYEKEE (reference sequence). There are 14 residues in the CDR3. The CDR3: CASSSDRVSYEQYF. CDR3 DNA: TGTGCCAGCAGCTCGGACAGGGTGTCCTACGAGCAGTACTTC.

The genes are TRBV5-1 and TRBJ2-5; the match to TRBD2 covers 13 bases. After removal of 3 bases from V and 5 bases from J, the junction contained 7 bases not matched to a gene. In germline, CDR1 is SGHRS, CDR2 YFSETQ. This CDR3 is 16 amino acids long. The CDR3 DNA sequence: TGCGCCAGCAGCTCGGGACTAGCGGGAATTCGTGAGACCCAGTACTTC. It codes for CASSSGLAGIRETQYF.

V is TRBV27 and J is TRBJ2-7; 7 positions match TRBD2. The V segment lost 0 bases and the J segment 6 bases; nucleotides outside the gene matches: 11. CDR1 is MNHEY and CDR2 is SMNVEV in the germline V gene (reference sequence). This CDR3 spans 16 amino acids. CDR3 sequence: CASSLSTGGPLVEQYF. The CDR3 DNA reads TGTGCCAGCAGTTTATCAACGGGAGGCCCTCTGGTCGAGCAGTACTTC.

V gene TRBV10-3 combines with J gene TRBJ2-2; the match to TRBD1 covers 8 bases. Germline CDR1 is ENHRY and CDR2 is SYGVKD. CDR3 size: 17 residues. The trim removed 5 bases at V and 0 bases at J, leaving 8 bases unmatched. CDR3 DNA sequence: TGTGCCATCAGTACGCCAGGGGGCCCCCCGAACACCGGGGAGCTGTTTTTT. Translating gives CAISTPGGPPNTGELFF.

The chain couples TRBV4-3 to TRBJ1-1; 8 bases match TRBD1. The V segment lost 1 base and the J segment 7 bases; nucleotides outside the gene matches: 5. Per germline, CDR1 LGHNA and CDR2 YSLEER. This CDR3 region has 14 residues. CDR3 nucleotide sequence: TGCGCCAGCAGCCAAGGGGACAGGTCCATTGAAGCTTTCTTT. It codes for CASSQGDRSIEAFF.

This sequence joins TRBV19 and TRBJ1-5; D gene uncertain. In germline, CDR1 is LNHDA, CDR2 SQIVND (reference sequence). Trimming took off 1 base at V and 3 bases at J, with 7 bases between the two ends. This CDR3 has 14 residues. In DNA form, the CDR3 reads TGTGCCAGTAGTATAGCAGTGAACAATCAGCCCCAGCATTTT. Translating it yields CASSIAVNNQPQHF. Complete variable domain (other parts from reference TRBV19 and TRBJ1-5): DGGITQSPKYLFRKEGQNVTLSCEQNLNHDAMYWYRQDPGQGLRLIYYSQIVNDFQKGDIAEGYSVSREKKESFPLTVTSAQKNPTAFYLCASSIAVNNQPQHFGDGTRLSIL.

J is TRBJ2-7 and V is TRBV25-1; 11 positions agree with TRBD1. CDR1 is MGHDK, CDR2 SYGVNS, per germline. This CDR3 is built from 15 residues. The V segment lost 4 bases and the J segment 5 bases; nucleotides outside the gene matches: 7. The CDR3 bases are TGTGCCAGCAGTGGCTCCGGGACAGGGGGGAACGAGCAGTACTTC. Translating it yields CASSGSGTGGNEQYF.

This chain uses TRBV30 with TRBJ2-1; no clear D. V shed 3 bases and J shed 2 bases, with 14 bases lying between them. CDR3 length: 15 amino acids. Looked up from germline, CDR1 is GTSNPN and CDR2 is SVGIG (reference sequence). CDR3 protein: CAWRVLSTTYNEQFF. DNA of the CDR3: TGTGCCTGGAGGGTCTTATCTACCACCTACAATGAGCAGTTCTTC.

V and J are TRBV4-1 and TRBJ2-7; 11 positions agree with TRBD2. CDR3 length: 18 residues. The V gene end was trimmed by 4 bases and the J gene end by 2 bases; junction bases not matched to a gene: 13. CDR1 MGHRA and CDR2 YSYEKL come from the germline V gene. The CDR3 DNA is TGCGCCAGCAGCCGCAAGACACCGATAGCGGGAGGGACCTACGAGCAGTACTTC. It specifies CASSRKTPIAGGTYEQYF.

V usage is TRBV9 and J usage is TRBJ2-2; 7 bases agree with TRBD1. There are 15 residues in the CDR3. V was clipped by 0 bases and J by 5 bases; unmatched bases: 4. The germline V gene has CDR1 SGDLS and CDR2 YYNGEE. The CDR3 is CASSVEDRPTGELFF. The CDR3 DNA follows: TGTGCCAGCAGCGTAGAGGACAGGCCGACCGGGGAGCTGTTTTTT.

The chain couples TRBV27 to TRBJ2-7, with 10 nucleotides matching TRBD1. CDR3 length: 15 amino acids. Germline V gene sequence: CDR1 MNHEY, CDR2 SMNVEV (reference sequence). V shed 7 bases, J shed 2 bases, and the junction held 8 bases outside the gene matches. The CDR3 region is CASTKSGQGTYEQYF. CDR3 coding DNA: TGTGCCAGCACAAAATCGGGACAGGGGACCTACGAGCAGTACTTC.

This clone appeared a single time. V is TRBV25-1 and J is TRBJ2-1; TRBD1 aligns across 8 bases. With 6 bases clipped from V and 8 bases from J, the junction kept 9 bases outside the gene matches. Germline V gene lookup returns CDR1 MGHDK and CDR2 SYGVNS. The CDR3 is made up of 14 amino acids. The CDR3 nucleotides read TGTGCCAGCAGCCCAGAGGACAGGGTCTATGAGCAGTTCTTC. Its translation: CASSPEDRVYEQFF.

The chain employs TRBV2 and TRBJ2-3; 8 bases fit TRBD2. Germline values: CDR1 SNHLY, CDR2 FYNNEI. This CDR3 region has 12 residues. V shed 8 bases and J 6 bases; nucleotides not matched to a gene: 4. The CDR3 nucleotides are TGTGCCAGCGGCGGGGGGCCGGATACGCAGTATTTT. Protein product: CASGGGPDTQYF.

This clone was seen once. This chain links TRBV9 with TRBJ1-2, with D unresolved. The germline V gene encodes CDR1 SGDLS and CDR2 YYNGEE. The CDR3 contains 14 residues. The V end lost 3 bases, the J end lost 5 bases, and 14 bases lay between the germline ends. CDR3 loop: CASSDQDNVYGYTF. CDR3 nucleotide sequence: TGTGCCAGCAGCGATCAAGACAATGTATATGGCTACACCTTC.

This sequence joins TRBV20-1 and TRBJ1-2; D is perhaps TRBD1 (5 bases). The CDR3 is made up of 11 amino acids. Trimming cost V 8 bases and J 3 bases, with 10 bases left between them. Germline V gene data show CDR1 as DFQATT and CDR2 as SNEGSKA (reference sequence). As DNA, the CDR3 is TGCAGTCCCGGGACTTACTATGGCTACACCTTC. Translation: CSPGTYYGYTF.

The chain recombines TRBV9 with TRBJ1-1, with no clear D. This CDR3 is 15 amino acids long. V was shortened by 5 bases and J by 0 bases, with 14 bases between the two germline ends. Germline V lookup: CDR1 SGDLS, CDR2 YYNGEE. CDR3 region: CASSMLGDMNTEAFF. In nucleotides, the CDR3 is TGTGCCAGCAGTATGCTGGGAGATATGAACACTGAAGCTTTCTTT. The full variable domain, rest sourced from reference TRBV9 and TRBJ1-1, is DSGVTQTPKHLITATGQRVTLRCSPRSGDLSVYWYQQSLDQGLQFLIQYYNGEERAKGNILERFSAQQFPDLHSELNLSSLELGDSALYFCASSMLGDMNTEAFFGQGTRLTVV.

The gene calls are TRBV4-1 and TRBJ1-4, with a weak D call TRBD1 (6 bases). Deletions cut 5 bases from V and 5 bases from J, with 12 bases between. Germline CDR1 MGHRA, CDR2 YSYEKL. This CDR3 region has 14 residues. The CDR3 protein is CASSSQGFNEKLFF. DNA for the CDR3: TGCGCCAGCAGCTCACAGGGTTTCAATGAAAAACTGTTTTTT.

The rearrangement joins TRBV19 to TRBJ2-1; D might be TRBD2 (6 bases). V lost 4 bases and J 5 bases, leaving 12 bases between the germline ends. The CDR3 totals 14 residues. From germline, CDR1 is LNHDA and CDR2 SQIVND (reference sequence). In DNA form, the CDR3 reads TGTGCCAGTAGTAAGGGGCGCGGGGACAATGAGCAGTTCTTC. Translated, it gives CASSKGRGDNEQFF.

The chain links TRBV7-9 to TRBJ2-4; 9 nucleotides agree with TRBD1. The germline gives CDR1 SEHNR, CDR2 FQNEAQ (reference sequence). V trimming: 2 bases; J trimming: 1 base; junction bases outside the gene matches: 3. The CDR3 contains 16 residues. CDR3 sequence reads: CASSLRTGEAKNIQYF. Here the CDR3 DNA reads TGTGCCAGCAGCTTAAGGACAGGGGAGGCCAAAAACATTCAGTACTTC.

V and J are TRBV18 and TRBJ2-7, with 8 bases identical to TRBD1. The CDR3 is 16 residues long. Germline V gene sequence: CDR1 KGHSH, CDR2 LQKENI. Trimming removed 6 bases from V and 0 bases from J; junction bases left unmatched: 10. Here the CDR3 reads CASSLDRGVTSYEQYF. The CDR3 DNA sequence: TGTGCCAGCTCTCTTGACAGGGGAGTGACCTCCTACGAGCAGTACTTC.

The chain carries TRBV27 and TRBJ2-1; 10 nucleotides align to TRBD2. The CDR3 covers 14 residues. J lost 10 bases, V lost 8 bases, and 11 bases had no gene match. In germline, CDR1 is MNHEY, CDR2 SMNVEV (reference sequence). The CDR3 spells CASWRAGGGGEQFF. CDR3 nucleotides: TGTGCCAGCTGGAGAGCGGGAGGGGGGGGCGAGCAGTTCTTC.

CDR3 amino acids: CASRCLPDSYEQYF. The CDR3 region has the DNA TGTGCCAGCAGATGCCTCCCGGACAGCTACGAGCAGTACTTC. The chain links TRBV11-2 to TRBJ2-7, with D possibly matching TRBD1 (6 bases). V lost 6 bases, J lost 3 bases, and 15 bases lay in between. The CDR3 contains 14 residues. CDR1 is SGHAT, CDR2 FQNNGV, per germline. The full variable domain, with the rest looked up from reference TRBV11-2 and TRBJ2-7, is EAGVAQSPRYKIIEKRQSVAFWCNPISGHATLYWYQQILGQGPKLLIQFQNNGVVDDSQLPKDRFSAERLKGVDSTLKIQPAKLEDSAVYLCASRCLPDSYEQYFGPGTRLTVT.

The J gene is TRBJ1-3, the V gene TRBV7-8; 7 nucleotides align to TRBD1. V trimming: 1 base; J trimming: 15 bases; junction bases outside the gene matches: 3. This CDR3 contains 11 residues. Germline V CDR1 and CDR2: SGHVS, FQNEAQ. The CDR3 loop reads CASSLGQGRYF. Here the CDR3 DNA reads TGTGCCAGCAGCTTAGGACAGGGTAGATATTTT.

This clone was observed a handful of times. This chain uses TRBV4-1 with TRBJ2-7, with 8 bases fitting TRBD1. The junction had 17 bases not matched to a gene; V was cut back by 8 bases and J by 2 bases. Germline CDR1 is MGHRA and CDR2 is YSYEKL. There are 17 residues in the CDR3. The CDR3 sequence is CASGPTSTRDRPYEQYF. The CDR3 DNA reads TGCGCCAGCGGACCCACCAGCACCCGGGACAGGCCCTACGAGCAGTACTTC.

In the case of this clone: Other nucleotide sequences in the sample specify the same CDR3. The chain joins TRBV5-4 to TRBJ2-7; 10 nucleotides match TRBD1. The junction had 13 bases not matched to a gene; V was cut back by 4 bases and J by 3 bases. The CDR3 totals 17 residues. The germline CDR1 and CDR2 sequences are SGHNT and YYREEE (reference sequence). The CDR3 spells CASSLFVGTGVIYEQYF. CDR3 nucleotides: TGTGCCAGCAGCCTGTTTGTCGGGACAGGGGTTATCTACGAGCAGTACTTC.

The J gene is TRBJ2-7, the V gene TRBV9; TRBD2 aligns across 10 bases. V shed 0 bases and J 2 bases; nucleotides not matched to a gene: 2. Germline V gene sequence: CDR1 SGDLS, CDR2 YYNGEE. This CDR3 region has 15 residues. In DNA form, the CDR3 reads TGTGCCAGCAGCGTAGAAAGCGGGAGGGCCTACGAGCAGTACTTC. Translation: CASSVESGRAYEQYF.

The V call is TRBV5-4, the J call TRBJ2-1; D call uncertain. The germline V and J ends were trimmed by 3 bases and 0 bases, with 10 bases remaining between them. Germline CDR1 is SGHNT and CDR2 is YYREEE (reference sequence). There are 15 residues in the CDR3. The CDR3 loop reads CASSSEQDSYNEQFF. In DNA, the CDR3 is TGTGCCAGCAGCTCAGAACAAGACTCCTACAATGAGCAGTTCTTC.

This chain joins TRBV7-9 and TRBJ2-3; 7 positions match TRBD2. Germline V gene sequence: CDR1 SEHNR, CDR2 FQNEAQ (reference sequence). This CDR3 has 15 amino acids. V was clipped by 2 bases and J by 6 bases; unmatched bases: 8. DNA for the CDR3: TGTGCCAGCAGCTTACAGGTCCGGGGAGGGGATACGCAGTATTTT. Amino acids: CASSLQVRGGDTQYF.

The rearrangement links TRBV18 to TRBJ1-1; the D is unclear. Trimming shortened V by 0 bases and J by 11 bases, and 16 bases separated the two germline ends. The CDR3 loop spans 14 amino acids. Germline lookup yields CDR1 KGHSH and CDR2 LQKENI. The CDR3 here is CASSPPSGEPDAFF. CDR3 in DNA: TGTGCCAGCTCACCACCCTCGGGAGAACCGGACGCTTTCTTT.